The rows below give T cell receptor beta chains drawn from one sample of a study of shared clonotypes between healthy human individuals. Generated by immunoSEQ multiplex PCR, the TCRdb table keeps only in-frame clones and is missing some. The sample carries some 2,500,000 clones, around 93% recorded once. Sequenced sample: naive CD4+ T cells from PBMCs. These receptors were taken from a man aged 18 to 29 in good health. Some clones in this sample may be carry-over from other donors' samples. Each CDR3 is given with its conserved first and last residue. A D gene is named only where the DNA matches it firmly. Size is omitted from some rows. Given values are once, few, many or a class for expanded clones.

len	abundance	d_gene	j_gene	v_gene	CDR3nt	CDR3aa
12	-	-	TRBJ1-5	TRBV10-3	TGTGCCATCGGTGGAGGCAATCAGCCCCAGCATTTT	CAIGGGNQPQHF
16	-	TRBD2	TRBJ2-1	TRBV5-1	TGCGCCAGCAGCTGGGGACTAGCGGGACCCGACAATGAGCAGTTCTTC	CASSWGLAGPDNEQFF
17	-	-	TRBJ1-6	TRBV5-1	TGCGCCAGCAGCTTGGCGTCGGCGGGGCGGAATAATTCACCCCTCCACTTT	CASSLASAGRNNSPLHF
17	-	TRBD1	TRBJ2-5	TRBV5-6	TGTGCCAGCAGCCGAACTTCGTGGACAGGGGGCAGAGAGACCCAGTACTTC	CASSRTSWTGGRETQYF
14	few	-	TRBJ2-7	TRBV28	TGTGCCACATTAAACCACGGAGGTTCCTACGAGCAGTACTTC	CATLNHGGSYEQYF
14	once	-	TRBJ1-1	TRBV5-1	TGCGCCAGCAGCGTTCAGGGTTCGGGCGCTGAAGCTTTCTTT	CASSVQGSGAEAFF
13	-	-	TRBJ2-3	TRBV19	TGTGCCAGTAGTACGCGGGTATTTGATACGCAGTATTTT	CASSTRVFDTQYF
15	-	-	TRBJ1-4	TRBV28	TGTGCCAGCAAACTCATGGATACAACTAATGAAAAACTGTTTTTT	CASKLMDTTNEKLFF
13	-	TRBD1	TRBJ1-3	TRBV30	TGTGCCTACCCGACAGGGGCTGGAAACACCATATATTTT	CAYPTGAGNTIYF
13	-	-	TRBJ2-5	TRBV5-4	TGTGCCAGCAGCTTAGCAGGGGGGGAGACCCAGTACTTC	CASSLAGGETQYF
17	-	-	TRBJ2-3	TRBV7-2	TGTGCCAGCAGCTTAGCCCCGAGGGGGTCAGGCACAGATACGCAGTATTTT	CASSLAPRGSGTDTQYF
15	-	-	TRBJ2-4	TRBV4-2	TGTGCCAGCAGTGGGTTACATATAGCCAAAAACATTCAGTACTTC	CASSGLHIAKNIQYF
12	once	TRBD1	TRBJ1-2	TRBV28	TGTGCCAGCAGTCCAGGGGGGTACGGCTACACCTTC	CASSPGGYGYTF
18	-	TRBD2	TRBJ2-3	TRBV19	TGTGCCAGTAGTCCGGGCGGTAGCGGGAGAGACTACACAGATACGCAGTATTTT	CASSPGGSGRDYTDTQYF
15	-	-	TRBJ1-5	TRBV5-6	TGTGCCAGCAGCTCCGGACTGGGGTTGAATCAGCCCCAGCATTTT	CASSSGLGLNQPQHF
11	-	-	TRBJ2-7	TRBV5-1	TGCGCCAGCAGCTTGGGAGCCGAGCAGTACTTC	CASSLGAEQYF
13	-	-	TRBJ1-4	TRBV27	TGTGCCAGCAGTTTAGGAGGGGTCGCAAAACTGTTTTTT	CASSLGGVAKLFF
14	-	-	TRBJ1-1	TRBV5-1	TGCGCCAGCAGCGGAGGCCCCCCTGGGACTGAAGCTTTCTTT	CASSGGPPGTEAFF
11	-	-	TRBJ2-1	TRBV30	TGTGCCTGGAGTAAGGGATTTGAGCAGTTCTTC	CAWSKGFEQFF
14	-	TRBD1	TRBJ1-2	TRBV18	TGTGCCAGCTCCCCCCCGGACAGGAGCTATGGCTACACCTTC	CASSPPDRSYGYTF
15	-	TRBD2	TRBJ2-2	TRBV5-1	TGCGCCAGCAGCGTAAGACTAGCGGGATTCGGGGAGCTGTTTTTT	CASSVRLAGFGELFF
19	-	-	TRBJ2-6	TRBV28	TGTGCCAGCAGTGCTTCCCGGGACCCCCGAGGGTCTGGGGCCAACGTCCTGACTTTC	CASSASRDPRGSGANVLTF
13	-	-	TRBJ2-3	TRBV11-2	TGTGCCAGCAGCCCCGACGCCACAGATACGCAGTATTTT	CASSPDATDTQYF
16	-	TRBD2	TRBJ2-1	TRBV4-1	TGCGCCAGCAGCCAAACTAGCGGAAGCTCCTACAATGAGCAGTTCTTC	CASSQTSGSSYNEQFF
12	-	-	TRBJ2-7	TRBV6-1	TGTGCCAGCAGTGAATCGACGGGGGAGCAGTACTTC	CASSESTGEQYF
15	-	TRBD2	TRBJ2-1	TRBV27	TGTGCCAGCAAAACAAGACTAGCGGGAGTTAATGAGCAGTTCTTC	CASKTRLAGVNEQFF
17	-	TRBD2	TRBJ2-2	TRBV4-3	TGCGCCAGCAGCCAAGAAAGCGGGAGGTCGGTGGCCGGGGAGCTGTTTTTT	CASSQESGRSVAGELFF
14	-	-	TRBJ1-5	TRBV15	TGTGCCACCAGCAGACACCCGTCGGGGCAGCCCCAGCATTTT	CATSRHPSGQPQHF
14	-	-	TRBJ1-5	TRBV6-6	TGTGCCAGCAGCTGGTCCCTCGGGAATCAACCCCAGCATTTT	CASSWSLGNQPQHF
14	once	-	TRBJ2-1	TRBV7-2	TGTGCCAGCAGTAAGCAGATTCCCCTGAATGAGCAGTTCTTC	CASSKQIPLNEQFF
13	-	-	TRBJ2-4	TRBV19	TGTGCCAGTAGTATGGGACCAAAAAACATTCAGTACTTC	CASSMGPKNIQYF
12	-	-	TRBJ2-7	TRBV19	TGTGCCAGTATTGGCGGGGACTACGAGCAGTACTTC	CASIGGDYEQYF
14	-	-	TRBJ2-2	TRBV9	TGTGCCAGCAGCGTAGATAGCCAACTCGGGGAGCTGTTTTTT	CASSVDSQLGELFF
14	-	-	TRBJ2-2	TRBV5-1	TGCGCCAGCAGCGAGGTCCAGAACACCGGGGAGCTGTTTTTT	CASSEVQNTGELFF
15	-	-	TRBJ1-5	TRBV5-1	TGCGCCAGCAGCTTGGGAGCGGGGGCGGATCAGCCCCAGCATTTT	CASSLGAGADQPQHF
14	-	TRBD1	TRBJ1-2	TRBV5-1	TGCGCCAGCAGCCTCAGACAGGGCCTTTCTAATTACACCTTC	CASSLRQGLSNYTF
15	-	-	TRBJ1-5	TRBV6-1	TGTGCCAGCAGCCCGCGGGGGGTTGAGGGTCAGCCCCAGCATTTT	CASSPRGVEGQPQHF
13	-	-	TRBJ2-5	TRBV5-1	TGCGCCAGCAGCTTGGCATTCAGGGAGACCCAGTACTTC	CASSLAFRETQYF
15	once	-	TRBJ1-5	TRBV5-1	TGCGCCAGCAGCCCTGATGCAGGGGCTAGTCAGCCCCAGCATTTT	CASSPDAGASQPQHF
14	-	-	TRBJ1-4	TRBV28	TGTGCCAGCAGTGTCCGGGACACAAATGAAAAACTGTTTTTT	CASSVRDTNEKLFF
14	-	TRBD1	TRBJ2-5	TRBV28	TGTGCCAGCAGTTTAAAGGGGGCACTGGAGACCCAGTACTTC	CASSLKGALETQYF
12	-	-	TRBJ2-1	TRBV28	TGTGCCAGCAGTTTAAGTCGGGCCTATATCCTCTTC	CASSLSRAYILF
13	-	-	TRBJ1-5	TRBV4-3	TGCGCCAGCAGCCGCGATCGGGAACAGCCCCAGCATTTT	CASSRDREQPQHF
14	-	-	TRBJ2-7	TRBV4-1	TGCGCCAGCAGCCCCACCCGGAGCAGCTACGAGCAGTACTTC	CASSPTRSSYEQYF
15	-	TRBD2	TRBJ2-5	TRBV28	TGTGCCAGCAGTCCGCTAGCGGGAGGTGGGGAGACCCAGTACTTC	CASSPLAGGGETQYF
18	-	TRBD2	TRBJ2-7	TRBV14	TGTGCCAGCAGCCAAGTGACTAGCGGGAGGCAGAGCTCCTACGAGCAGTACTTC	CASSQVTSGRQSSYEQYF
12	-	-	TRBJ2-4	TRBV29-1	TGCAGCGTTGGGAGACGGTACGATACTCAGTACTTC	CSVGRRYDTQYF
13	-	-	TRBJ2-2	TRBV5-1	TGCGCCAGCAGCTCGACAAACACCGGGGAGCTGTTTTTT	CASSSTNTGELFF
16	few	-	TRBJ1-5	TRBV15	TGTGCCACCAGCAGCCCACAGCCCGGGGACAATCAGCCCCAGCATTTT	CATSSPQPGDNQPQHF
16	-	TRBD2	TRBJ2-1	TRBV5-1	TGCGCCAGCAGCTTGGATCCAGCGGGAGGGCCAAATGAGCAGTTCTTC	CASSLDPAGGPNEQFF
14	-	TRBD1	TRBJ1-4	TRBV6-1	TGTGCCAGCAGTGACGGGACAGCGGATGAAAAACTGTTTTTT	CASSDGTADEKLFF
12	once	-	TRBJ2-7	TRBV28	TGTGCCAGCAGAGGAATAGGAGGGGAGCAGTACTTC	CASRGIGGEQYF
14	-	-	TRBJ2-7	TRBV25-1	TGTGCCAGCAGTCCAGCGGGACAGGCCTACGAGCAGTACTTC	CASSPAGQAYEQYF
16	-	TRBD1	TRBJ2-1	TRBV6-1	TGTGCCAGCAGTGAAGCCCGGGACAGCCGCTACAATGAGCAGTTCTTC	CASSEARDSRYNEQFF
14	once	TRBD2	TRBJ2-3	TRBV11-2	TGTGCCAGCAGCCCCGGACTAGGACCAGATACGCAGTATTTT	CASSPGLGPDTQYF
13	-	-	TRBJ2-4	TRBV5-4	TGTGCCAGCAGCGGAGGGACGGGTAACATTCAGTACTTC	CASSGGTGNIQYF
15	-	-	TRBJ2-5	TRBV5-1	TGCGCCAGCAGCTTGGACACGGGGGCACAAGAGACCCAGTACTTC	CASSLDTGAQETQYF
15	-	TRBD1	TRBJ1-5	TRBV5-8	TGTGCCAGCAGCAACCGGGACAGGGCGAATCAGCCCCAGCATTTT	CASSNRDRANQPQHF
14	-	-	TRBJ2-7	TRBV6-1	TGTGCCAGCTCTAGACCCTTCCCAGGGAACGAGCAGTACTTC	CASSRPFPGNEQYF